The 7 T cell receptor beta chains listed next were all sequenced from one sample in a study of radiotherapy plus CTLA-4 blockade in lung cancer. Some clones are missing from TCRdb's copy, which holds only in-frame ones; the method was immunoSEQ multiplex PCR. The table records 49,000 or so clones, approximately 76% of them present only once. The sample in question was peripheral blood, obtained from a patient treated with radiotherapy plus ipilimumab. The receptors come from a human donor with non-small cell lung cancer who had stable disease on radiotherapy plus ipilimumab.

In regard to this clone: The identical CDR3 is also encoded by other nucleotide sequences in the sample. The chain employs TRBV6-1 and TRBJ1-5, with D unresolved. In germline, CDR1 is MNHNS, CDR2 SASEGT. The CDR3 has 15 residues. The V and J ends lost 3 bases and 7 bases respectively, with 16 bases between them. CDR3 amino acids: CASSEASTGNQPQHF. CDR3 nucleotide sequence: TGTGCCAGCAGTGAGGCGTCGACGGGTAACCAGCCCCAGCATTTT.

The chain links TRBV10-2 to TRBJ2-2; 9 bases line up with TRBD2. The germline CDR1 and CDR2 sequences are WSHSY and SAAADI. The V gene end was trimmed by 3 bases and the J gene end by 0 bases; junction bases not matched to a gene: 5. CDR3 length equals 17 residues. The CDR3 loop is CASSDPAGGPNTGELFF. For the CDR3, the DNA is TGCGCCAGCAGTGATCCAGCGGGGGGTCCGAACACCGGGGAGCTGTTTTTT.

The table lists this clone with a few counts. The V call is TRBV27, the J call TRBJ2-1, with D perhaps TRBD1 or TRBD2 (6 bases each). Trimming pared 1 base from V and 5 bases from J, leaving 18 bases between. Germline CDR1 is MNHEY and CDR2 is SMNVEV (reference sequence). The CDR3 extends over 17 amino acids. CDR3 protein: CASSLYVGGRMDNEQFF. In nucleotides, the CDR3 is TGTGCCAGCAGTTTATATGTTGGGGGGCGTATGGACAATGAGCAGTTCTTC.

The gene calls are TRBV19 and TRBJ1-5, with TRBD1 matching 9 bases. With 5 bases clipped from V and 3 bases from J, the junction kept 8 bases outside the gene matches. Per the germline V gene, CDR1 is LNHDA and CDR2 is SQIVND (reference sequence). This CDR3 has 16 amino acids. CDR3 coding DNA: TGTGCCAGTAGTCCAGAGGACAGGGGATACAATCAGCCCCAGCATTTT. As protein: CASSPEDRGYNQPQHF.

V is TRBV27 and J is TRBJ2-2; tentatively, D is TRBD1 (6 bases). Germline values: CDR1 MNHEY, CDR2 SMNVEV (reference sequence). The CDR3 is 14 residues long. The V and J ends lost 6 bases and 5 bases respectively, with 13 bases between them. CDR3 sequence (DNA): TGTGCCAGCAGGAGATACAGGGAAACCGGGGAGCTGTTTTTT. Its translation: CASRRYRETGELFF.

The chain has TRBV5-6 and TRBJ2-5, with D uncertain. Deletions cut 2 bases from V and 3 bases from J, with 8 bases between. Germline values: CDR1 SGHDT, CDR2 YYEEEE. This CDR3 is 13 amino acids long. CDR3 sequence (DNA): TGTGCCAGCAGCTTACAATCCGAAGAGACCCAGTACTTC. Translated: CASSLQSEETQYF.

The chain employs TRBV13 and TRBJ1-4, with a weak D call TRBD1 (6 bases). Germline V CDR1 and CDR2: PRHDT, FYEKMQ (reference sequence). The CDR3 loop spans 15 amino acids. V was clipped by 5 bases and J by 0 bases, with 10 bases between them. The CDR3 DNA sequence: TGTGCCAGCAGCCCCCACAGGGCAACTAATGAAAAACTGTTTTTT. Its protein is CASSPHRATNEKLFF.